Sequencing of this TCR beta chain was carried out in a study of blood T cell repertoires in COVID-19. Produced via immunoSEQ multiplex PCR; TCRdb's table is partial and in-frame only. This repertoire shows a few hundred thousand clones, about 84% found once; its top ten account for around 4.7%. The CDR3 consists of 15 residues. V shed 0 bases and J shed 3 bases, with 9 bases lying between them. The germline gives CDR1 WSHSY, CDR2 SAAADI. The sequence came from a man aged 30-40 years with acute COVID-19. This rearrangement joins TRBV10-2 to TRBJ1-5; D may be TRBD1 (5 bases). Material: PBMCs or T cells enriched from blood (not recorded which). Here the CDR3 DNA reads TGCGCCAGCAGTGAGTCCAACAGGTTCAATCAGCCCCAGCATTTT. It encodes CASSESNRFNQPQHF.